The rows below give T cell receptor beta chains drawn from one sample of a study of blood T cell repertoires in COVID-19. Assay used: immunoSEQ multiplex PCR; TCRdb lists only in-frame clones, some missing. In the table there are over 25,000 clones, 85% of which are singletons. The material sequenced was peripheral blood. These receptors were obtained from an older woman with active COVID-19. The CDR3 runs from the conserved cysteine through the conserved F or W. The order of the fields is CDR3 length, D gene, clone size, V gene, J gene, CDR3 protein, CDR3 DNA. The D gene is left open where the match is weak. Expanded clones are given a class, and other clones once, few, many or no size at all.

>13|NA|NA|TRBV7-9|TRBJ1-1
CASSPKGGAEAFF
TGTGCCAGCAGCCCTAAGGGGGGGGCTGAAGCTTTCTTT
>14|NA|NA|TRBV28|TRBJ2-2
CASSIASNTGELFF
TGTGCCAGCAGTATAGCCTCCAACACCGGGGAGCTGTTTTTT
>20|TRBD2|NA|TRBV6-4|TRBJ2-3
CASSVKTGTSSERTADTQYF
TGTGCCAGCAGCGTGAAGACCGGGACTAGCAGCGAGCGGACGGCAGATACGCAGTATTTT
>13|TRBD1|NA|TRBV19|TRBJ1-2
CASSPGTGSPYTF
TGTGCCAGTAGCCCCGGGACAGGGAGCCCCTACACCTTC
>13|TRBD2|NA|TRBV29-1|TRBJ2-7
CSGAGLGGNEQYF
TGCAGCGGCGCGGGACTAGGGGGGAACGAGCAGTACTTC
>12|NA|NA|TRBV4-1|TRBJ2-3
CASSQGVLKLYF
TGCGCCAGCAGCCAGGGAGTGCTGAAGTTGTATTTT
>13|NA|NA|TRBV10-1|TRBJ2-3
CASSNKPGNTQYF
TGCGCCAGCAGTAACAAACCCGGGAATACGCAGTATTTT
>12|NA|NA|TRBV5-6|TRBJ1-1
CASSGRGPEAFF
TGTGCCAGCAGCGGGAGAGGCCCTGAAGCTTTCTTT
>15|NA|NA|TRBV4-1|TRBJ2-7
CASSQGVAGAHEQYF
TGCGCCAGCAGCCAAGGCGTCGCGGGGGCCCACGAGCAGTACTTC
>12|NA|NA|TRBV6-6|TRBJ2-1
CASRRQANEQFF
TGTGCCAGCAGAAGACAGGCCAATGAGCAGTTCTTC
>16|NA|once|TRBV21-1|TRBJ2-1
CASSRWGLASYNEQFF
TGTGCCAGCAGCAGGTGGGGACTAGCGTCTTACAATGAGCAGTTCTTC
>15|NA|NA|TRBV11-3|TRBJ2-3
CASSSRLVSTDTQYF
TGTGCCAGCAGCTCACGACTAGTTAGCACAGATACGCAGTATTTT
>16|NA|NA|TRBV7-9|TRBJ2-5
CASSLGAGINQETQYF
TGTGCCAGCAGCTTAGGTGCAGGAATCAATCAAGAGACCCAGTACTTC
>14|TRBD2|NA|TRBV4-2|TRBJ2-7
CASSFGTSVYEQYF
TGTGCCAGCAGCTTCGGGACTAGCGTCTACGAGCAGTACTTC
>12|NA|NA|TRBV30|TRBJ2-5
CAWSRVEGTQYF
TGTGCCTGGAGTCGGGTGGAGGGGACCCAGTACTTC
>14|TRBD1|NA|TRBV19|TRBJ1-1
CASTTGQRNTEAFF
TGTGCCAGTACCACGGGACAGAGGAACACTGAAGCTTTCTTT
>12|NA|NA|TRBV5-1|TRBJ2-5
CASQVNSETQYF
TGCGCCAGCCAGGTTAATAGTGAGACCCAGTACTTC
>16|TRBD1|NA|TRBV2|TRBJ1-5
CASSVGQGWSNQPQHF
TGTGCCAGCAGTGTTGGACAGGGTTGGAGCAATCAGCCCCAGCATTTT
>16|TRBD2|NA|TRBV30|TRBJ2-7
CAWRTPGLAVSYEQYF
TGTGCCTGGAGGACGCCGGGACTAGCGGTAAGCTACGAGCAGTACTTC
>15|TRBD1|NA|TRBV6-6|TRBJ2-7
CASSYSLGQGYEQYF
TGTGCCAGCAGTTACTCTCTAGGACAGGGCTACGAGCAGTACTTC
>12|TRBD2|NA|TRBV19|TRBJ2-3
CASHSAGDTQYF
TGTGCCAGCCATTCAGCGGGGGATACGCAGTATTTT
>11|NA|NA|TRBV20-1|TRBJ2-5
CSAPLGQTQYF
TGCAGTGCACCCCTTGGGCAGACCCAGTACTTC
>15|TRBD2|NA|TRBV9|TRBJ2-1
CASSLTSGRANEQFF
TGTGCCAGCAGCCTGACTAGCGGGAGGGCCAATGAGCAGTTCTTC
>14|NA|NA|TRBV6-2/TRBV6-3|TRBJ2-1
CASSDRLDYNEQFF
TGTGCCAGCAGTGACAGACTAGACTACAATGAGCAGTTCTTC
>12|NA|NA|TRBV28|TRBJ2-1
CASSYGWDEQFF
TGTGCCAGCAGTTACGGGTGGGATGAGCAGTTCTTC
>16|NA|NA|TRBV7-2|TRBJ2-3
CASSLLSGGDTDTQYF
TGTGCCAGCAGCCTACTCAGCGGCGGGGACACAGATACGCAGTATTTT
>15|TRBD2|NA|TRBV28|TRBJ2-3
CASRGASGSTDTQYF
TGTGCCAGCAGGGGGGCTAGCGGGAGCACAGATACGCAGTATTTT
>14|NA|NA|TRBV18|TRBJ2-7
CASSPVGGGHEQYF
TGTGCCAGCTCACCAGTGGGGGGGGGCCACGAGCAGTACTTC
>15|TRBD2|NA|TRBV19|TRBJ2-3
CASSGAGATGDTQYF
TGTGCCAGTAGTGGTGCGGGAGCTACGGGAGATACGCAGTATTTT
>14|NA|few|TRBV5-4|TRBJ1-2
CASSLDQVAYGYTF
TGTGCCAGCAGCTTGGACCAGGTTGCCTATGGCTACACCTTC
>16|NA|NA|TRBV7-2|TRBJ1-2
CASSLAPAGDDYGYTF
TGTGCCAGCAGCTTAGCGCCGGCAGGTGATGACTATGGCTACACCTTC
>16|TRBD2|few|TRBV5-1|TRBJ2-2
CASSLTSATGTGELFF
TGCGCCAGCAGCTTAACTAGCGCAACGGGTACCGGGGAGCTGTTTTTT
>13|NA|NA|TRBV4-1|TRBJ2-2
CASSQKTGGELFF
TGCGCCAGCAGCCAAAAAACAGGAGGGGAGCTGTTTTTT
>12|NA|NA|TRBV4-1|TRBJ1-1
CASSQDLGDAFF
TGCGCCAGCAGCCAAGATCTGGGCGATGCTTTCTTT
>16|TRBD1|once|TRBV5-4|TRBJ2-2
CASSLAGQGWPGELFF
TGTGCCAGCAGCTTGGCCGGACAGGGTTGGCCCGGGGAGCTGTTTTTT
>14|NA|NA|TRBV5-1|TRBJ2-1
CASSLGGSWNEQFF
TGCGCCAGCAGCTTGGGGGGCAGTTGGAATGAGCAGTTCTTC
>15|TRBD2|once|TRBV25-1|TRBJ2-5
CASTPGLAGRETQYF
TGTGCCAGCACGCCGGGACTAGCGGGGAGAGAGACCCAGTACTTC
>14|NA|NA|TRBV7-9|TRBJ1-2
CAGQTSGGNYGYTF
TGTGCCGGACAAACAAGCGGGGGAAACTATGGCTACACCTTC
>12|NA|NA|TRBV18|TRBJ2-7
CASSREEYEQYF
TGTGCCAGCTCACGGGAGGAGTACGAGCAGTACTTC
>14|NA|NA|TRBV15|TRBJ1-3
CATSRGTSGNTIYF
TGTGCCACCAGCAGAGGGACTTCTGGAAACACCATATATTTT
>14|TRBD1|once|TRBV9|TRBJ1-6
CASSARGTGSPLHF
TGTGCCAGCAGCGCCAGAGGGACAGGGTCACCCCTCCACTTT